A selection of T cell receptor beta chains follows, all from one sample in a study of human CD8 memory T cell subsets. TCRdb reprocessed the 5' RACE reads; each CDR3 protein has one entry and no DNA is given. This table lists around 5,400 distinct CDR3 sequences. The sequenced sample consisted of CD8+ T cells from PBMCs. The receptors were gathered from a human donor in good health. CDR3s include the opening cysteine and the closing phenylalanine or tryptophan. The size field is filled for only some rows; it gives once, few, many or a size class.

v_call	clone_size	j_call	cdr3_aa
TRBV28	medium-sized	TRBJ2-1	CASSNWDSHNEQFF
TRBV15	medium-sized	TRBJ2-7	CATSILRGYEQYF
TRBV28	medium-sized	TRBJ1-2	CASSLSARGQTYGYTF
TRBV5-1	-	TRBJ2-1	CASGLTRRPHNEQFF
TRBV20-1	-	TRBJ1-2	CSAQTSEWGYTF
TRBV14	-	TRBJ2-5	CASSLRSGGQETQYF
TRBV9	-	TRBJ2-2	CASSVEGTLTGELFF
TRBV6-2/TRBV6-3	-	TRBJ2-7	CASSYLPGLADYEQYF
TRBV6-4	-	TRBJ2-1	CASSDSRPSGRAPNEQFF
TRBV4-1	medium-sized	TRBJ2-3	CASSQRENTDTQYF
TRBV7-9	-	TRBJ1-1	CASSRTEMNTEAFF
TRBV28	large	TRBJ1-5	CASSSGAPSNQPQHF
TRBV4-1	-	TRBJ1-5	CASSQEGGGTHQPQHF
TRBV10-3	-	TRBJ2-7	CAIMEVSSYEQYF
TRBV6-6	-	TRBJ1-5	CASRWTGDQPQHF
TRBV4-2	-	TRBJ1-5	CASSQGGSNQPQHF
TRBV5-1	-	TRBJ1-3	CASSSGQGINTIYF
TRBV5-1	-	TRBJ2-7	CASSRDSGSYEQYF
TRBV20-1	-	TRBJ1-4	CSARTPGEEKLFF
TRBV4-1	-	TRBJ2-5	CASSQASGGGRETQYF
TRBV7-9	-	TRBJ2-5	CASSLGTGTETQYF
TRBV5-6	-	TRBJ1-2	CASSSHMAGLNYGYTF
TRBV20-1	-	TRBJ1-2	CSPLEVAQEANYGYTF
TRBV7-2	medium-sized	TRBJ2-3	CASRRFGLAGGEADTQYF
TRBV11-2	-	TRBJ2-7	CASSLYGTRTVEQYF
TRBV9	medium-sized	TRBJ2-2	CASSVSVKETGELFF
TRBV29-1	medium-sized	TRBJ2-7	CSVAGTGISYEQYF
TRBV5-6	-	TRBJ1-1	CASSLGGPTEAFF
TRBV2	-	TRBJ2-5	CASKGLPETQYF
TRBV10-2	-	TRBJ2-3	CASSDGTDTQYF
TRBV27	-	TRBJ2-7	CASSLAGDSYEQYF
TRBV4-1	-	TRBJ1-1	CASSQGQGGTEAFF
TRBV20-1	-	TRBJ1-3	CSARWGISSGNTIYF
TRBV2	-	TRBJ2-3	CASSGWGRTDTQYF
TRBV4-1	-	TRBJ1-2	CASSSTGGNYGYTF
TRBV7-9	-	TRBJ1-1	CASSLEGHTEAFF
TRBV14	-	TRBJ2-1	CASSPRLAGQPNEQFF
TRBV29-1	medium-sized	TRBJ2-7	CSAGTGNYEQYF
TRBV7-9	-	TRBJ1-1	CASTDRDMNTEAFF
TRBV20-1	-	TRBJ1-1	CSAAFRNNTEAFF
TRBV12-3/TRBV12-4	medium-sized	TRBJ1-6	CASSPGPAPPLHF
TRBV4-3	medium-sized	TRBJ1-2	CASSQFRGHNYGYTF
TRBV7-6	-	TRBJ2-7	CASSLARTGSHEQYF
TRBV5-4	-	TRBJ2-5	CASSLSGSGTQYF
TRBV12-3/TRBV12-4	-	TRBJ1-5	CASSPGTSGNQPQHF
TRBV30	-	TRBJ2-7	CAWSGGGGPSYEQYF
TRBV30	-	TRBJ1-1	CAWTGTGRPEAFF
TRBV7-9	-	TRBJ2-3	CASSYLGTDTQYF
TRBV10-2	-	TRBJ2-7	CASSERSYEQYF
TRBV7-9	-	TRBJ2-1	CASKAGGTDEQFF
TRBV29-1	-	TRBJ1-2	CSVESGRGDGYTF
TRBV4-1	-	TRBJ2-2	CASSWGSNTGELFF
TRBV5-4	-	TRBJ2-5	CASSSEWLQETQYF
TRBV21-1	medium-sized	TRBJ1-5	CASSAGRLKQPQHF